These 8 T cell receptor beta chains originate from one sample sequenced in a study of cytomegalovirus exposure and HLA in healthy donors. PCR was performed using 60 Vbeta and 13 Jbeta primers. Sequencing used immunoSEQ multiplex PCR; TCRdb keeps in-frame clones, though not all of them. The table shows some 110,000 clones, with over 65% occurring only once. Sequenced material: PBMCs. The receptor source for this set is a woman in her forties or fifties in good health and CMV-seropositive.

Here the CDR3 DNA reads TGTGCCAGCAGACTAGCGGGAGTGGGTGATACGCAGTATTTT. Its translation is CASRLAGVGDTQYF. The chain is built from TRBV28 and TRBJ2-3; 11 nucleotides match TRBD2. The CDR3 contains 14 residues. Germline assignment: CDR1 MDHEN and CDR2 SYDVKM. Trimming cost V 6 bases and J 6 bases; bases outside gene matches: 5.

This sequence joins TRBV5-5 and TRBJ2-5, with a possible D match to TRBD1 (6 bases). This CDR3 has 17 amino acids. The germline V gene encodes CDR1 SGHKS and CDR2 YYEKEE (reference sequence). Deletions cut 3 bases from V and 1 base from J, with 19 bases between. This CDR3 is CASSSLLAGTLQETQYF. In nucleotides, the CDR3 is TGTGCCAGCAGCTCTCTTTTAGCCGGGACACTCCAAGAGACCCAGTACTTC.

This clone turned up a few times. The CDR3 DNA sequence: TGTGCCAGCTCAGGGGATAGCGGGATGTCTCGGGAGACCCAGTACTTC. This encodes CASSGDSGMSRETQYF. J is TRBJ2-5 and V is TRBV18; TRBD2 aligns across 8 bases. After removal of 5 bases from V and 5 bases from J, the junction contained 13 bases not matched to a gene. Germline values: CDR1 KGHSH, CDR2 LQKENI. The CDR3 extends over 16 amino acids.

The chain couples TRBV11-2 to TRBJ1-6, with 8 bases matching TRBD1. The CDR3 consists of 15 residues. The trim removed 5 bases at V and 7 bases at J, leaving 7 bases unmatched. The germline V gene encodes CDR1 SGHAT and CDR2 FQNNGV. The CDR3 here is CASSAGDRTNSPLHF. The CDR3, as DNA: TGTGCCAGCAGCGCCGGGGACAGGACGAATTCACCCCTCCACTTT.

The chain joins TRBV19 to TRBJ1-5; TRBD1 might be the D (6 bases). Germline V gives CDR1 LNHDA, CDR2 SQIVND (reference sequence). This CDR3 spans 12 amino acids. The V end was cut by 10 bases, the J end by 6 bases, with 13 bases between. CDR3 sequence (DNA): TGTGCCACGGACAGTTTGACTCAGCCCCAGCATTTT. Translation: CATDSLTQPQHF.

The CDR3 protein is CASDQGGGYTF. CDR3 sequence (DNA): TGTGCCAGTGATCAGGGCGGCGGCTACACCTTC. V gene TRBV2 combines with J gene TRBJ1-2, with D maybe TRBD1 (5 bases). Germline assignment: CDR1 SNHLY and CDR2 FYNNEI. The CDR3 contains 11 residues. V was cut by 9 bases and J by 8 bases, with 13 bases left in between.

The rearrangement joins TRBV7-6 to TRBJ2-1, with a possible D match to TRBD1 (5 bases). This CDR3 contains 15 residues. V was clipped by 0 bases and J by 8 bases, with 14 bases between them. The germline V gene encodes CDR1 SGHVS and CDR2 FNYEAQ. The CDR3 spells CASSLAGVDLYEQFF. The CDR3 bases are TGTGCCAGCAGCTTAGCAGGGGTAGACTTATATGAGCAGTTCTTC.

The chain's CDR3 is CASRTGGNEKLFF. DNA of the CDR3: TGTGCCAGCAGGACAGGGGGGAATGAAAAACTGTTTTTT. V is TRBV28 and J is TRBJ1-4, with 9 bases fitting TRBD1. CDR1 and CDR2 from the germline V gene are MDHEN and SYDVKM. The CDR3 consists of 13 residues. The trim removed 6 bases at V and 5 bases at J, leaving 1 base unmatched.